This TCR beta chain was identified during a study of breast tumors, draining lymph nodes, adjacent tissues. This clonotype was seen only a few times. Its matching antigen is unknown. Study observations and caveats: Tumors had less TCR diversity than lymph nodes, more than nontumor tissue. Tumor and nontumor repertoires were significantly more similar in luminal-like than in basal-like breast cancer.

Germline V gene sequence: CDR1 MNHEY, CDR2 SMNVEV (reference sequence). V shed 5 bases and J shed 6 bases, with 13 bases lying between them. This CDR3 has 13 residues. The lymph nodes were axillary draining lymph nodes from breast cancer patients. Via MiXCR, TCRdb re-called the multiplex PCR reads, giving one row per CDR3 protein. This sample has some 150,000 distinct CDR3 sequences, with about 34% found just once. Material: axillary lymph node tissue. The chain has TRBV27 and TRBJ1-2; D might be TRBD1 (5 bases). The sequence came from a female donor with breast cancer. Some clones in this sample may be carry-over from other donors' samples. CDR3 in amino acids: CASSPTGVDGYTF. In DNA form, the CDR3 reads TGTGCCAGCAGTCCGACGGGGGTTGATGGCTACACCTTC.